The entry below describes one TCR beta chain. This clonotype was picked up a small number of times. The antigen it recognizes is unknown. Base quality data are lacking; no much larger clone is found one base away. The CDR3 has 16 amino acids, counting the end cysteine and phenylalanine. The kept DNA is CDR3 alone, 48 bases in frame from the first base. Clipping removes 4 bases from V and 2 bases from J, with 8 as the unmatched junction base count. The germline V gene gives CDR1 as SGHTA and CDR2 as FQGTGA. To prepare the library, 5' RACE was applied. The reads were generated on an Illumina HiSeq 2000. A universal primer binding site was added through template switching, and the final cDNA carried a unique molecular identifier so that TCR cDNA molecules could be counted accurately. First-strand cDNA for TCR alpha and beta chains was synthesized from specific primers in the conserved constant-segment region. To control for contamination, every cDNA library was double barcoded, receiving both a SMART-Mk sample barcode and Illumina barcodes. TruSeq adapter sequences, together with Illumina sample barcodes, were added in two successive PCR steps. TCR alpha and beta cDNA libraries were sequenced on the Illumina HiSeq platform with custom primers. Turning to the authors' computational methods: MiGEC was used to process raw reads and extract unique molecular identifiers, and MiXCR was used to find CDR3 positions. Recombination models were inferred per individual with the repgenHMM and IGoR tools using an EM algorithm. The tcR package in R was used for shared clonotype analysis, with sharing normalized by the product of cloneset sizes. To study raw recombination without the effects of thymic and clonal selection, out-of-frame nonproductive sequences were analyzed. TCRdb itself trimmed the public reads at Q25 with fastp, ran MiXCR and retained productive beta chains. Each entry merges the rows of one CDR3 protein and shows their most common DNA and genes. TCRdb, not the authors, supplied the V and J calls. The sample table holds around 690,000 distinct CDR3 sequences, of which over 20% were seen once. The ten biggest clones cover 4% to 5.5% of the sample.

These data originate in a study of identical twins (TCRdb year 2016). Turning to the overall study: The study deep-sequenced TCR alpha and beta repertoires from monozygotic twins, unrelated adults of various ages and cord blood to test whether fetal clonotypes persist. To rule out contamination, replicate twin experiments were performed at different times with different library preparation protocols. Results and caveats for the whole study, not just this receptor: Invariant T cells such as MAIT and iNKT could partly confound zero-insertion analyses, although diverse VJ usage argued against such confounding for most clonotypes. The excess sharing between twins in beta out-of-frame sequences was weaker because fewer shared sequences reduced the signal-to-noise ratio. Because the same donors could not be followed over many years, the conclusions relied on cross-sectional statistical analysis. In monozygotic twins, recombination models systematically underestimated out-of-frame TCR alpha sharing, but the models matched the sharing seen between unrelated individuals. Out-of-frame TCR alpha sequences shared between twins showed an excess of low generation-probability sequences compared with coincidental sharing between unrelated individuals. Fewer insertions were carried by abundant cord blood beta clonotypes; a weaker similar trend was observed in young adult naive repertoires, while no such trend was observed in memory repertoires.

Only healthy Caucasian donors were included. The twin cohort consisted of three pairs of female monozygotic twins, all aged about 18 to 29 years. The RNA used for TCR libraries was isolated from peripheral blood mononuclear cells. The same sample was also used in a study of T cells expressing NK-cell markers. From the second report: Under 10 donors provided sorted CD3+CD56+NKG2C+, CD3+CD56+NKG2C- and CD3+CD56-NKG2C+ T-cell subsets, whose TCR beta-chain repertoires were profiled. Among the eight sequenced donors, seven were HCMV-seropositive and one was HCMV-seronegative. To restrict sorting to alphabetaTCR-expressing T cells, an anti-gammadeltaTCR antibody was added in several experiments. In six donors, the dominant CD3+CD56+NKG2C+ clonotypes ranked among the top 10 CD8+ clonotypes, making up about 1.0-8% of CD8+ T cells. Those dominant clonotypes were again the most abundant among CD3+CD56-NKG2C+ cells in a handful of donors, at about 28.3-65%. It remained unclear whether the expanded NKG2C-expressing T cell clones were specific for HCMV antigens. The eight sequenced donors were randomly selected healthy volunteers, three men and five women. HCMV-specific IgG was detected in serum with a commercial ELISA kit to determine HCMV serostatus. For more than five donors, bulk peripheral blood T-cell repertoires were also sequenced from unsorted PBMC. Reads were demultiplexed and grouped by UMI with MIGEC, and clonotypes were assembled and quantified with MiTCR. To exclude erroneous sequences, any TCR cDNA sequence not supported by at least two reads was discarded. The tcR package was used for downstream repertoire analysis, with clonotypes matched between fractions based on CDR3 nucleotide sequence plus V segment. VDJmatch was used to annotate antigen specificity against VDJdb, with one amino acid substitution in CDR3 permitted.

The receptor was isolated from a woman aged 18-29 years in good health. The sequence is built from TRBV7-3 and TRBJ2-3; 8 of the junction bases match TRBD2. The sample consisted of PBMCs. The nucleotides read TGTGCCAGCAGCTCCCTAGCGGGCGGATACACAGATACGCAGTATTTT. Its translation reads: CASSSLAGGYTDTQYF. Here the CDR3 is joined to the reference TRBV7-3 and TRBJ2-3 genes, and the full variable domain is: GAGVSQTPSNKVTEKGKYVELRCDPISGHTALYWYRQSLGQGPEFLIYFQGTGAADDSGLPNDRFFAVRPEGSVSTLKIQRTERGDSAVYLCASSSLAGGYTDTQYFGPGTRLTVL.